This record concerns one T cell receptor beta chain sequence. Flow cytometry had shown expanded CD8+CD57+ cells in the patients chosen for sequencing. The CDR3 has 14 residues. Germline-derived CDR1 and CDR2 are SGHKS and YYEKEE (reference sequence). The V end lost 4 bases, the J end lost 1 base, and 11 bases lay between the germline ends. According to the study, genomic DNA was the template for TCR beta VDJ and CDR3 profiling. TCRdb independently ran MiXCR on the reads; one entry per CDR3 protein. The profile shows about 180,000 distinct CDR3 sequences, roughly 65% of them singletons. These data originate in a study of CD8+CD57+ T cells in acquired aplastic anemia.

Sequencing was carried out using sorted CD4+, CD8+, or CD8+CD57+ T cells (not recorded which) from PBMCs. The V and J genes are TRBV5-5 and TRBJ1-1; D may be TRBD1 (5 bases). The sequence was collected from a human donor with aplastic anemia. As DNA, the CDR3 is TGTGCCAGCAGCCCTATTACAGGGAACACTGAAGCTTTCTTT. Protein: CASSPITGNTEAFF.